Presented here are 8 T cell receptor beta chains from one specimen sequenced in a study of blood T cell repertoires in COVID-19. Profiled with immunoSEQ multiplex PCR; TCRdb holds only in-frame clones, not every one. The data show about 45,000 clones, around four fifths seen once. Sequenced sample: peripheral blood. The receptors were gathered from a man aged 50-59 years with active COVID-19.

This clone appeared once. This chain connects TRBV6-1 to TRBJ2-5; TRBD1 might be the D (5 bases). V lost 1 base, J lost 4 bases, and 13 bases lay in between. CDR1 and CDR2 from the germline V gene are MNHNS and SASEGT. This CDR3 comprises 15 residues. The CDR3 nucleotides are TGTGCCAGCAGTGAAGACAGGACGTTGGGAGAGACCCAGTACTTC. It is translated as CASSEDRTLGETQYF.

The CDR3 protein is CASSLEGGIGGYTF. The CDR3 DNA reads TGTGCCAGCAGCTTAGAGGGAGGGATTGGGGGCTACACCTTC. The V and J genes are TRBV7-2 and TRBJ1-2; D is undetermined. This CDR3 has 14 residues. The V gene's germline CDR1 is SGHTA and CDR2 FQGNSA. V gave up 1 base and J gave up 8 bases, with 14 bases separating them.

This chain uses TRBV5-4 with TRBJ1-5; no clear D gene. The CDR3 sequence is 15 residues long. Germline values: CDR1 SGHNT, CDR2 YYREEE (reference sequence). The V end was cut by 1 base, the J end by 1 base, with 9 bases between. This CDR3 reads CASSLSPGSNQPQHF. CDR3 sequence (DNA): TGTGCCAGCAGCTTGTCGCCAGGAAGCAATCAGCCCCAGCATTTT. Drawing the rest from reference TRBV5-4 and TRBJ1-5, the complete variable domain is ETGVTQSPTHLIKTRGQQVTLRCSSQSGHNTVSWYQQALGQGPQFIFQYYREEENGRGNFPPRFSGLQFPNYSSELNVNALELDDSALYLCASSLSPGSNQPQHFGDGTRLSIL.

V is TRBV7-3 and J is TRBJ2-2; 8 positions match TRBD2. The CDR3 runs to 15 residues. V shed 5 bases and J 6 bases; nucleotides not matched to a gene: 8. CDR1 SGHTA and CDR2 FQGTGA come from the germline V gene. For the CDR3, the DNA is TGTGCCAGCAGCCCCCATGGCGGGGGGCCCGGGGAGCTGTTTTTT. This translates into CASSPHGGGPGELFF.

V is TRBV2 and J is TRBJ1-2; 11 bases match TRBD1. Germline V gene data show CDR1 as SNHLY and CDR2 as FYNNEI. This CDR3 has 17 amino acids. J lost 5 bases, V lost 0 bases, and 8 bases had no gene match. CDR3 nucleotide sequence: TGTGCCAGCAGTGAAGCACCCTGGACAGGGGGCCAATATGGCTACACCTTC. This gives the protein CASSEAPWTGGQYGYTF.

CDR3 sequence (DNA): TGTGCCACCAGTGGATTACATGGCTCGGGGGCCAACGTCCTGACTTTC. Translating gives CATSGLHGSGANVLTF. The chain is built from TRBV24-1 and TRBJ2-6, with D unresolved. The CDR3 runs 16 residues. Deletions cut 5 bases from V and 4 bases from J, with 14 bases between. In germline, CDR1 is KGHDR, CDR2 SFDVKD.

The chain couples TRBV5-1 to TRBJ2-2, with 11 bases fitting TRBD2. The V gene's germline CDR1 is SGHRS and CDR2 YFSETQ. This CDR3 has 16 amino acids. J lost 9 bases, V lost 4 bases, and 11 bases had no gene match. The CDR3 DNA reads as TGCGCCAGCAGCGTGGCCGGGACTAGCGGCGGGAGGGAGCTGTTTTTT. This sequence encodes CASSVAGTSGGRELFF.

In DNA form, the CDR3 reads TGCGCCAGCAGAATAAATTTACTAGCTGCAGATACGCAGTATTTT. Translating gives CASRINLLAADTQYF. The chain has TRBV10-2 and TRBJ2-3; TRBD2 is a possible D gene (6 bases). The CDR3 runs to 15 residues. Germline V gene lookup returns CDR1 WSHSY and CDR2 SAAADI. V lost 6 bases, J lost 4 bases, and 17 bases lay in between.